This TCR beta chain derives from a study of T-cell memory formation after mild COVID-19. V was clipped by 7 bases and J by 0 bases; unmatched bases: 3. The CDR3 sequence is 13 residues long. The germline V gene encodes CDR1 SQVTM and CDR2 ANQGSEA. From the 5' RACE reads, TCRdb called clonotypes with MiXCR, one entry per CDR3 protein. The data hold 300,000 or so distinct CDR3 sequences, with 15% to 20% observed a single time. The chain uses TRBV29-1 and TRBJ2-5; 9 positions agree with TRBD1. Sequenced input: PBMCs or a T cell subset sorted from them (not recorded which). The TCR sequence derives from a man younger than 35 who had mild COVID-19 (a few samples of this study predate the infection). Cell type and time point are not known. This CDR3 reads CSADRGDQETQYF. The CDR3 DNA reads as TGCAGCGCCGACAGGGGGGACCAAGAGACCCAGTACTTC.